Listed below are T cell receptor beta chains from one sample, sequenced in a study of identical twins. In TCRdb, the 5' RACE reads were re-called with MiXCR into one record per CDR3 protein. The repertoire holds about 530,000 distinct CDR3 sequences, with about a fifth as singletons. The same data also went into a second study, on yellow fever vaccine responses in identical twins.

The sample consisted of CD4+ T cells sorted from blood. These TCRs come from a woman under 30 in good health. Both conserved end residues are part of each CDR3. A D gene is named only where the DNA matches it firmly. Some rows have no size entry. The others give once, few or many, or a class for an expanded clone.

v_gene: TRBV29-1
j_gene: TRBJ1-2
d_gene: TRBD1
abundance: few
CDR3nt: TGCAGCGTTGACTATCAGGACAGGGGTGGCTACACCTTC
CDR3aa: CSVDYQDRGGYTF

v_gene: TRBV3-1
j_gene: TRBJ2-2
d_gene: -
abundance: few
CDR3nt: TGTGCCAGCAGCCAAGAAGTGGTTAGGAACACCGGGGAGCTGTTTTTT
CDR3aa: CASSQEVVRNTGELFF

v_gene: TRBV5-1
j_gene: TRBJ2-3
d_gene: -
abundance: many
CDR3nt: TGCGCCAGCAGCTTTATGGGGGGGCCCACAGATACGCAGTATTTT
CDR3aa: CASSFMGGPTDTQYF

v_gene: TRBV2
j_gene: TRBJ2-5
d_gene: TRBD2
abundance: -
CDR3nt: TGTGCCAGCAGTGCAGGGACTAGCGGGAGAAGAGAGACCCAGTACTTC
CDR3aa: CASSAGTSGRRETQYF

v_gene: TRBV12-3/TRBV12-4
j_gene: TRBJ1-2
d_gene: -
abundance: few
CDR3nt: TGTGCCAGCAGTTCCCGGGGAGGGGGCTATGGCTACACCTTC
CDR3aa: CASSSRGGGYGYTF

v_gene: TRBV2
j_gene: TRBJ2-2
d_gene: -
abundance: -
CDR3nt: TGTGCCAGCAGTGACAGGGGACGTGACACCGGGGAGCTGTTTTTT
CDR3aa: CASSDRGRDTGELFF

v_gene: TRBV28
j_gene: TRBJ1-2
d_gene: TRBD1
abundance: -
CDR3nt: TGTGCCAGCAGTTTTCGCTACAGGGGGCTTTACTATGGCTACACCTTC
CDR3aa: CASSFRYRGLYYGYTF

v_gene: TRBV12-3/TRBV12-4
j_gene: TRBJ1-1
d_gene: -
abundance: -
CDR3nt: TGTGCCAGCAAACCTCAGGGTCCGGACACTGAAGCTTTCTTT
CDR3aa: CASKPQGPDTEAFF

v_gene: TRBV20-1
j_gene: TRBJ2-3
d_gene: -
abundance: -
CDR3nt: TGCAGTGCTCACCTAGGAGGTACGCAGTATTTT
CDR3aa: CSAHLGGTQYF

v_gene: TRBV7-3
j_gene: TRBJ2-3
d_gene: TRBD1
abundance: -
CDR3nt: TGTGCCAGCAGCTTAGGGTTAAGGGGGCCAACAGATACGCAGTATTTT
CDR3aa: CASSLGLRGPTDTQYF

v_gene: TRBV7-3
j_gene: TRBJ2-1
d_gene: TRBD2
abundance: -
CDR3nt: TGTGCCAGCAGCGGCGGGAGCGCGAGTGAGCAGTTCTTC
CDR3aa: CASSGGSASEQFF

v_gene: TRBV6-1
j_gene: TRBJ2-6
d_gene: -
abundance: -
CDR3nt: TGTGCCAGCTGGAAGGGGGGCTCTGGGGCCAACGTCCTGACTTTC
CDR3aa: CASWKGGSGANVLTF

v_gene: TRBV7-9
j_gene: TRBJ2-5
d_gene: TRBD2
abundance: -
CDR3nt: TGTGCCAGCAGCCGACTAGCGGGAGGTGGAGAGACCCAGTACTTC
CDR3aa: CASSRLAGGGETQYF

v_gene: TRBV10-3
j_gene: TRBJ2-3
d_gene: -
abundance: few
CDR3nt: TGTGCCATCTTGGGCCAGGGCACAGATACGCAGTATTTT
CDR3aa: CAILGQGTDTQYF

v_gene: TRBV28
j_gene: TRBJ2-2
d_gene: -
abundance: -
CDR3nt: TGTGCCAGCAAGATCCCTCAGGGTACCGGGGAGCTGTTTTTT
CDR3aa: CASKIPQGTGELFF

v_gene: TRBV4-1
j_gene: TRBJ1-1
d_gene: -
abundance: -
CDR3nt: TGCGCCAGCAGCCAGATAGGGTTCACTGAAGCTTTCTTT
CDR3aa: CASSQIGFTEAFF

v_gene: TRBV12-3/TRBV12-4
j_gene: TRBJ1-1
d_gene: -
abundance: -
CDR3nt: TGTGCCAGCAGTGCACGAGTTGAAGCTTTCTTT
CDR3aa: CASSARVEAFF

v_gene: TRBV5-1
j_gene: TRBJ2-4
d_gene: -
abundance: few
CDR3nt: TGCGCCAGCAGTGTCTCAACCTTAGCCAAAAACATTCAGTACTTC
CDR3aa: CASSVSTLAKNIQYF

v_gene: TRBV5-1
j_gene: TRBJ1-2
d_gene: TRBD1
abundance: few
CDR3nt: TGCGCCAGCAGCTTTGACAGGGGAGGAGGCTACACCTTC
CDR3aa: CASSFDRGGGYTF

v_gene: TRBV20-1
j_gene: TRBJ1-2
d_gene: -
abundance: few
CDR3nt: TGCAGTGCTAGTTTTCCGGAGGGTAACTATGGCTACACCTTC
CDR3aa: CSASFPEGNYGYTF

v_gene: TRBV7-2
j_gene: TRBJ2-1
d_gene: TRBD2
abundance: -
CDR3nt: TGTGCCAGCAGCTTAGCTAGCGGGAGGCCCAATGAGCAGTTCTTC
CDR3aa: CASSLASGRPNEQFF

v_gene: TRBV12-3/TRBV12-4
j_gene: TRBJ2-2
d_gene: -
abundance: few
CDR3nt: TGTGCCAGCAGTTTTGTGGGCACCGGGGAGCTGTTTTTT
CDR3aa: CASSFVGTGELFF

v_gene: TRBV10-2
j_gene: TRBJ2-6
d_gene: -
abundance: few
CDR3nt: TGCGCCAGCAAGAACAGGGCGACTGGGGCCAACGTCCTGACTTTC
CDR3aa: CASKNRATGANVLTF

v_gene: TRBV6-1
j_gene: TRBJ1-3
d_gene: -
abundance: few
CDR3nt: TGTGCCAGCTCAGAGACCCTCGCTGGAAACACCATATATTTT
CDR3aa: CASSETLAGNTIYF

v_gene: TRBV11-3
j_gene: TRBJ1-5
d_gene: TRBD1
abundance: -
CDR3nt: TGTGCCAGCAGCTTCGGGGGACAGGGGAATCAGCCCCAGCATTTT
CDR3aa: CASSFGGQGNQPQHF

v_gene: TRBV6-1
j_gene: TRBJ2-3
d_gene: -
abundance: few
CDR3nt: TGTGCCAGCAGTCCGTTGAACAAGATCCAAAATACGCAGTATTTT
CDR3aa: CASSPLNKIQNTQYF

v_gene: TRBV28
j_gene: TRBJ2-2
d_gene: -
abundance: -
CDR3nt: TGTGCCAGCACCCCATCGGCGAACACCGGGGAGCTGTTTTTT
CDR3aa: CASTPSANTGELFF

v_gene: TRBV15
j_gene: TRBJ2-1
d_gene: -
abundance: few
CDR3nt: TGTGCCACCAGCGGGCTTAGTCCCTCCTACAATGAGCAGTTCTTC
CDR3aa: CATSGLSPSYNEQFF

v_gene: TRBV2
j_gene: TRBJ2-2
d_gene: -
abundance: -
CDR3nt: TGTGCCAGCACTCGACAGTTCGCGAACACCGGGGAGCTGTTTTTT
CDR3aa: CASTRQFANTGELFF

v_gene: TRBV7-9
j_gene: TRBJ2-2
d_gene: -
abundance: many
CDR3nt: TGTGCCAGCAGCCGACTCCGGGGGCCGAACACCGGGGAGCTGTTTTTT
CDR3aa: CASSRLRGPNTGELFF

v_gene: TRBV7-3
j_gene: TRBJ2-1
d_gene: TRBD2
abundance: -
CDR3nt: TGTGCCAGCAGCTTAGAGCCCGGCAGTCTAGCGGGAGCCTTGGGTGAGCAGTTCTTC
CDR3aa: CASSLEPGSLAGALGEQFF

v_gene: TRBV20-1
j_gene: TRBJ1-2
d_gene: TRBD1
abundance: few
CDR3nt: TGCAGTGGAGGGACAGGCACTTATGGCTACACCTTC
CDR3aa: CSGGTGTYGYTF

v_gene: TRBV20-1
j_gene: TRBJ2-1
d_gene: -
abundance: -
CDR3nt: TGCAGTGCTAGAGTCGGGGGTGTCTACAATGAGCAGTTCTTC
CDR3aa: CSARVGGVYNEQFF

v_gene: TRBV9
j_gene: TRBJ2-5
d_gene: TRBD2
abundance: once
CDR3nt: TGTGCCAGCAGCGTTAGCGGGGGGGCCGCAGAGACCCAGTACTTC
CDR3aa: CASSVSGGAAETQYF

v_gene: TRBV28
j_gene: TRBJ2-7
d_gene: -
abundance: -
CDR3nt: TGTGCCAGCCAAGCGGGTGACTCCTACGAGCAGTACTTC
CDR3aa: CASQAGDSYEQYF

v_gene: TRBV10-3
j_gene: TRBJ2-5
d_gene: -
abundance: many
CDR3nt: TGTGCCATCAGTGACCAAGAGACCCAGTACTTC
CDR3aa: CAISDQETQYF

v_gene: TRBV20-1
j_gene: TRBJ2-1
d_gene: TRBD2
abundance: -
CDR3nt: TGCAGTGCTAGAGCAACTAGCGGGAGGGTGAATGAGCAGTTCTTC
CDR3aa: CSARATSGRVNEQFF

v_gene: TRBV4-1
j_gene: TRBJ1-3
d_gene: TRBD1
abundance: few
CDR3nt: TGCGCCAGCGGGACAGGGACTGGAAACACCATATATTTT
CDR3aa: CASGTGTGNTIYF